These T cell receptor beta chains were read from a single sample in a study of T cell changes during pregnancy in multiple sclerosis. The data were produced by immunoSEQ multiplex PCR, yet TCRdb's version contains in-frame clones alone and is incomplete. The repertoire consists of fewer than 100,000 clones, with 89% occurring once and the leading ten covering approximately 1.9%. This material consisted of peripheral blood, taken before pregnancy. The receptors come from a female donor with multiple sclerosis, enrolled in a pregnancy study. Each CDR3 is given with its conserved first and last residue. Each record gives: clone size, J gene, D gene, V gene, CDR3 protein, CDR3 DNA. D genes are given only for firm matches. Clone size is stated in some rows and not others, as once, few, many or a class when expanded.

clone size: NA; J gene: TRBJ2-5; D gene: TRBD1; V gene: TRBV11-3; CDR3 protein: CASSPGQGPQETQYF; CDR3 DNA: TGTGCCAGCAGCCCGGGACAGGGGCCCCAAGAGACCCAGTACTTC
clone size: NA; J gene: TRBJ2-3; D gene: NA; V gene: TRBV30; CDR3 protein: CAWSVTTDTQYF; CDR3 DNA: TGTGCCTGGAGTGTGACTACAGATACGCAGTATTTT
clone size: few; J gene: TRBJ2-3; D gene: TRBD2; V gene: TRBV4-3; CDR3 protein: CASSQERAGGLGDTQYF; CDR3 DNA: TGCGCCAGCAGCCAAGAACGAGCGGGGGGTCTCGGAGATACGCAGTATTTT
clone size: NA; J gene: TRBJ2-3; D gene: TRBD2; V gene: TRBV18; CDR3 protein: CASSPPLAGASTDTQYF; CDR3 DNA: TGTGCCAGCTCACCACCCCTAGCGGGGGCAAGCACAGATACGCAGTATTTT
clone size: NA; J gene: TRBJ2-3; D gene: NA; V gene: TRBV6-1; CDR3 protein: CASSGRGPDTQYF; CDR3 DNA: TGTGCCAGCAGTGGCAGGGGTCCAGATACGCAGTATTTT
clone size: NA; J gene: TRBJ2-5; D gene: TRBD2; V gene: TRBV28; CDR3 protein: CASSFPTSPETQYF; CDR3 DNA: TGTGCCAGCAGTTTCCCGACTAGCCCAGAGACCCAGTACTTC
clone size: once; J gene: TRBJ1-1; D gene: NA; V gene: TRBV11-2; CDR3 protein: CASSPLPGEAFF; CDR3 DNA: TGTGCCAGCAGCCCCCTACCTGGTGAAGCTTTCTTT
clone size: NA; J gene: TRBJ1-1; D gene: NA; V gene: TRBV6-5; CDR3 protein: CASSPGGRRTEAFF; CDR3 DNA: TGTGCCAGCAGCCCCGGGGGGAGGAGGACTGAAGCTTTCTTT
clone size: NA; J gene: TRBJ1-2; D gene: TRBD1; V gene: TRBV7-9; CDR3 protein: CASSPGPGQGPYGYTF; CDR3 DNA: TGTGCCAGCAGCCCCGGCCCGGGACAGGGTCCCTATGGCTACACCTTC
clone size: NA; J gene: TRBJ1-2; D gene: TRBD1; V gene: TRBV27; CDR3 protein: CASSPWDRILNYGYTF; CDR3 DNA: TGTGCCAGCAGTCCTTGGGACAGAATTTTAAACTATGGCTACACCTTC
clone size: NA; J gene: TRBJ2-1; D gene: NA; V gene: TRBV19; CDR3 protein: CASSIGTKMANEQFF; CDR3 DNA: TGTGCCAGTAGTATAGGGACAAAAATGGCCAATGAGCAGTTCTTC
clone size: NA; J gene: TRBJ1-5; D gene: NA; V gene: TRBV19; CDR3 protein: CASSIGTPYQPQHF; CDR3 DNA: TGTGCCAGTAGTATAGGCACACCCTATCAGCCCCAGCATTTT
clone size: NA; J gene: TRBJ2-5; D gene: TRBD2; V gene: TRBV6-1; CDR3 protein: CASSRLAGGQETQYF; CDR3 DNA: TGTGCCAGCAGTAGACTAGCGGGGGGCCAAGAGACCCAGTACTTC
clone size: once; J gene: TRBJ1-5; D gene: NA; V gene: TRBV28; CDR3 protein: CASSFAHRARLKNQPQHF; CDR3 DNA: TGTGCCAGCAGCTTTGCCCACAGGGCCAGATTAAAGAATCAGCCCCAGCATTTT
clone size: NA; J gene: TRBJ2-1; D gene: NA; V gene: TRBV27; CDR3 protein: CASSLFPEQGGSYNEQFF; CDR3 DNA: TGTGCCAGCAGTTTATTCCCCGAACAGGGGGGGTCCTACAATGAGCAGTTCTTC
clone size: NA; J gene: TRBJ1-3; D gene: NA; V gene: TRBV7-2; CDR3 protein: CASSLRGGPYTIYF; CDR3 DNA: TGTGCCAGCAGCTTAAGGGGCGGCCCCTATACCATATATTTT
clone size: NA; J gene: TRBJ1-2; D gene: NA; V gene: TRBV29-1; CDR3 protein: CSVGGGGYTF; CDR3 DNA: TGCAGCGTGGGGGGTGGGGGCTACACCTTC
clone size: NA; J gene: TRBJ1-5; D gene: TRBD1; V gene: TRBV7-9; CDR3 protein: CASSFQTGLSNQPQHF; CDR3 DNA: TGTGCCAGCAGCTTTCAGACAGGGCTGAGCAATCAGCCCCAGCATTTT
clone size: NA; J gene: TRBJ1-1; D gene: NA; V gene: TRBV11-2; CDR3 protein: CASSLEPGGDTEAFF; CDR3 DNA: TGTGCCAGCAGCTTAGAACCCGGGGGGGACACTGAAGCTTTCTTT
clone size: few; J gene: TRBJ2-6; D gene: NA; V gene: TRBV19; CDR3 protein: CASSIPHRANVLTF; CDR3 DNA: TGTGCCAGTAGTATACCCCACAGGGCCAACGTCCTGACTTTC
clone size: NA; J gene: TRBJ2-1; D gene: NA; V gene: TRBV30; CDR3 protein: CAWSVEGRRSINEQFF; CDR3 DNA: TGTGCCTGGAGTGTAGAGGGCAGACGAAGTATCAATGAGCAGTTCTTC
clone size: once; J gene: TRBJ1-6; D gene: TRBD1; V gene: TRBV7-2; CDR3 protein: CASREPGQGKSPLHF; CDR3 DNA: TGTGCCAGCAGAGAACCGGGACAGGGGAAGTCACCCCTCCACTTT
clone size: NA; J gene: TRBJ2-5; D gene: TRBD2; V gene: TRBV7-6; CDR3 protein: CASSFGGGAQETQYF; CDR3 DNA: TGTGCCAGCAGCTTTGGGGGGGGAGCGCAAGAGACCCAGTACTTC
clone size: few; J gene: TRBJ1-1; D gene: TRBD1; V gene: TRBV4-3; CDR3 protein: CASSHPDRGMSEAFF; CDR3 DNA: TGCGCCAGCAGCCATCCGGACAGGGGAATGTCTGAAGCTTTCTTT
clone size: NA; J gene: TRBJ2-1; D gene: TRBD1; V gene: TRBV10-3; CDR3 protein: CAISLGQDYNEQFF; CDR3 DNA: TGTGCCATCAGCTTGGGACAGGACTACAATGAGCAGTTCTTC
clone size: once; J gene: TRBJ2-5; D gene: TRBD2; V gene: TRBV2; CDR3 protein: CASSGTSEETQYF; CDR3 DNA: TGTGCCAGCAGTGGGACTAGTGAAGAGACCCAGTACTTC
clone size: NA; J gene: TRBJ2-5; D gene: NA; V gene: TRBV18; CDR3 protein: CASSPPRGGPNQETQYF; CDR3 DNA: TGTGCCAGCTCACCACCTCGTGGAGGGCCAAACCAAGAGACCCAGTACTTC
clone size: NA; J gene: TRBJ2-1; D gene: NA; V gene: TRBV5-1; CDR3 protein: CASSLGGGTTYNEQFF; CDR3 DNA: TGCGCCAGCAGCTTGGGGGGGGGCACAACCTACAATGAGCAGTTCTTC
clone size: NA; J gene: TRBJ1-3; D gene: NA; V gene: TRBV4-3; CDR3 protein: CASSQDRTVSGNTIYF; CDR3 DNA: TGCGCCAGCAGCCAAGATCGCACAGTCTCTGGAAACACCATATATTTT
clone size: NA; J gene: TRBJ2-1; D gene: NA; V gene: TRBV9; CDR3 protein: CASSQQYNEQFF; CDR3 DNA: TGTGCCAGCAGTCAACAATACAATGAGCAGTTCTTC
clone size: NA; J gene: TRBJ2-7; D gene: TRBD2; V gene: TRBV5-1; CDR3 protein: CASSLGVLAGAYEQYF; CDR3 DNA: TGCGCCAGCAGCTTGGGGGTACTAGCGGGGGCCTACGAGCAGTACTTC
clone size: few; J gene: TRBJ1-5; D gene: NA; V gene: TRBV7-9; CDR3 protein: CASSFGDTYSNQPQHF; CDR3 DNA: TGTGCCAGCAGCTTCGGGGACACCTATAGCAATCAGCCCCAGCATTTT
clone size: NA; J gene: TRBJ1-1; D gene: NA; V gene: TRBV5-6; CDR3 protein: CASSIGLGLSAFF; CDR3 DNA: TGTGCCAGCAGCATAGGACTTGGGTTGTCGGCTTTCTTT
clone size: few; J gene: TRBJ1-2; D gene: TRBD1; V gene: TRBV5-1; CDR3 protein: CASSLGQGMVYTF; CDR3 DNA: TGCGCCAGCAGCCTCGGACAGGGAATGGTCTACACCTTC
clone size: few; J gene: TRBJ1-2; D gene: NA; V gene: TRBV21-1; CDR3 protein: CASTVFGPVGCGYTF; CDR3 DNA: TGTGCCAGCACCGTATTTGGCCCGGTGGGCTGTGGCTACACCTTC
clone size: NA; J gene: TRBJ2-1; D gene: NA; V gene: TRBV18; CDR3 protein: CASSPDILHYNEQFF; CDR3 DNA: TGTGCCAGCTCTCCGGACATACTACACTACAATGAGCAGTTCTTC
clone size: NA; J gene: TRBJ2-7; D gene: NA; V gene: TRBV7-8; CDR3 protein: CASSLGGWGEYEQYF; CDR3 DNA: TGTGCCAGCAGCTTAGGGGGGTGGGGGGAATACGAGCAGTACTTC
clone size: many; J gene: TRBJ1-2; D gene: NA; V gene: TRBV29-1; CDR3 protein: CSVERGYTF; CDR3 DNA: TGCAGCGTTGAACGTGGCTACACCTTC
clone size: few; J gene: TRBJ2-1; D gene: NA; V gene: TRBV12-5; CDR3 protein: CASGFQIYNEQFF; CDR3 DNA: TGTGCTAGTGGTTTTCAAATTTACAATGAGCAGTTCTTC
clone size: few; J gene: TRBJ1-2; D gene: NA; V gene: TRBV2; CDR3 protein: CASTIAGIYGYTF; CDR3 DNA: TGTGCCAGCACTATTGCGGGGATTTATGGCTACACCTTC
clone size: NA; J gene: TRBJ2-1; D gene: TRBD2; V gene: TRBV5-6; CDR3 protein: CASSPGGLAGSDYNEQFF; CDR3 DNA: TGTGCCAGCAGCCCCGGGGGACTAGCGGGATCAGATTACAATGAGCAGTTCTTC
clone size: NA; J gene: TRBJ1-1; D gene: NA; V gene: TRBV28; CDR3 protein: CASSLPQGNTEAFF; CDR3 DNA: TGTGCCAGCAGCCTACCACAGGGTAACACTGAAGCTTTCTTT
clone size: NA; J gene: TRBJ1-6; D gene: NA; V gene: TRBV18; CDR3 protein: CASSRENNSPLHF; CDR3 DNA: TGTGCCAGCTCACGGGAGAATAATTCACCCCTCCACTTT
clone size: NA; J gene: TRBJ2-3; D gene: TRBD2; V gene: TRBV27; CDR3 protein: CASRTSGGTDTQYF; CDR3 DNA: TGTGCCAGCAGGACTAGCGGTGGCACAGATACGCAGTATTTT
clone size: NA; J gene: TRBJ1-6; D gene: NA; V gene: TRBV27; CDR3 protein: CASSLDPSSALHF; CDR3 DNA: TGTGCCAGCAGTTTAGATCCGTCGTCGGCCCTCCACTTT
clone size: NA; J gene: TRBJ2-2; D gene: NA; V gene: TRBV5-4; CDR3 protein: CASSLPGTNTGELFF; CDR3 DNA: TGTGCCAGCAGCTTACCAGGGACGAACACCGGGGAGCTGTTTTTT
clone size: once; J gene: TRBJ2-7; D gene: NA; V gene: TRBV9; CDR3 protein: CASSPMVGGGEQYF; CDR3 DNA: TGTGCCAGCAGCCCGATGGTAGGGGGGGGCGAGCAGTACTTC
clone size: NA; J gene: TRBJ1-2; D gene: NA; V gene: TRBV11-2; CDR3 protein: CASRAPGLRNYGYTF; CDR3 DNA: TGTGCCAGCAGGGCCCCGGGACTGAGAAACTATGGCTACACCTTC
clone size: NA; J gene: TRBJ1-2; D gene: NA; V gene: TRBV30; CDR3 protein: CAWSGPQGFGGYTF; CDR3 DNA: TGTGCCTGGAGTGGGCCACAGGGATTCGGCGGCTACACCTTC
clone size: NA; J gene: TRBJ1-1; D gene: NA; V gene: TRBV30; CDR3 protein: CAWSVQSSEAFF; CDR3 DNA: TGTGCCTGGAGTGTACAAAGTTCCGAAGCTTTCTTT